This T cell receptor beta chain was recorded in a study of early T cells in non-severe SARS-CoV-2 infection. CDR1 and CDR2 (germline): LNHDA, SQIVND (reference sequence). CDR3 size: 15 residues. Trimming removed 6 bases at V and 3 bases at J, with 17 bases between. One entry per CDR3 protein, called by TCRdb with MiXCR from the 5' RACE reads. Of tens of thousands of distinct CDR3 sequences listed, approximately 6% are singletons. This clonotype came up many times. The chain carries TRBV19 and TRBJ1-1; D call uncertain. Sequencing used whole blood, obtained at baseline. The sequence came from an adult who was a healthcare worker with PCR-confirmed SARS-CoV-2 infection or an uninfected control (not recorded which). The CDR3 DNA reads as TGTGCCAGTAGACATTCGGGCCCCCCGGACACTGAAGCTTTCTTT. It encodes CASRHSGPPDTEAFF. The variable domain in full, completed from reference TRBV19 and TRBJ1-1, reads DGGITQSPKYLFRKEGQNVTLSCEQNLNHDAMYWYRQDPGQGLRLIYYSQIVNDFQKGDIAEGYSVSREKKESFPLTVTSAQKNPTAFYLCASRHSGPPDTEAFFGQGTRLTVV.